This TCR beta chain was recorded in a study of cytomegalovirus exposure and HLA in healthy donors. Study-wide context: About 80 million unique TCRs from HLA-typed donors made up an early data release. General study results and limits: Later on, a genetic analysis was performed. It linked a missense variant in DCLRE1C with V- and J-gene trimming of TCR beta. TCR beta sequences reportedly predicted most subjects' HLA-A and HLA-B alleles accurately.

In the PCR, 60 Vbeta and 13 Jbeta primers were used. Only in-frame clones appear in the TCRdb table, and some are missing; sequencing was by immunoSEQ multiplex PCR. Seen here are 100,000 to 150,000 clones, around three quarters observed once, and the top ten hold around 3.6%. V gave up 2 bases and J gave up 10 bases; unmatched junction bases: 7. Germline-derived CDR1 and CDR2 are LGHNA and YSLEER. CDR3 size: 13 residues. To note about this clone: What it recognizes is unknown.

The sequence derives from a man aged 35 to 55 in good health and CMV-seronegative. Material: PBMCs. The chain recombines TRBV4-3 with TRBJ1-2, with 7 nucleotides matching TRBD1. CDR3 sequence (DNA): TGCGCCAGCAGCCAAACGACAGGGCCGCCCTACACCTTC. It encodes CASSQTTGPPYTF.